Shown below are 27 T cell receptor beta chains from a single sample sequenced in a study of T cell clones after liver transplantation. Clones were sequenced by immunoSEQ multiplex PCR, and TCRdb holds only the in-frame ones, with some missing. Altogether under 12,000 clones are present, roughly 70% being singletons, with the ten largest covering roughly 24%. The sample in question was CD4+ T cells from blood, obtained around 33 months after liver transplant. These receptors all come from a human patient who received a liver transplant. A share of the T cells may be of graft donor origin.

The chain joins TRBV27 to TRBJ2-1; D is uncertain. The CDR3 runs to 12 residues. In germline, CDR1 is MNHEY, CDR2 SMNVEV (reference sequence). V lost 3 bases and J 7 bases, leaving 7 bases between the germline ends. CDR3 bases: TGTGCCAGCAGTTTCGCCGGGAATGAGCAGTTCTTC. It specifies CASSFAGNEQFF.

This sequence joins TRBV7-6 and TRBJ1-6; the D is unclear. This CDR3 is built from 12 residues. Trimming stripped 5 bases from V and 7 bases from J, with 6 bases between. Germline CDR1 reads SGHVS; CDR2 reads FNYEAQ. The CDR3 nucleotides read TGTGCCAGCAGCCCATACAATTCACCCCTCCACTTT. Translating gives CASSPYNSPLHF.

The V gene is TRBV29-1, the J gene TRBJ2-5, with 14 bases identical to TRBD2. The junction had 10 bases not matched to a gene; V was cut back by 0 bases and J by 1 base. The CDR3 contains 19 residues. CDR1 SQVTM and CDR2 ANQGSEA come from the germline V gene. CDR3 DNA sequence: TGCAGCGTTGAAGACTCCGGGACTAGCGGGGGCCGGCCCCAAGAGACCCAGTACTTC. The encoded protein is CSVEDSGTSGGRPQETQYF.

This clone was seen a few times. This chain connects TRBV11-3 to TRBJ2-2, with a tentative D call TRBD2 (6 bases). Germline V CDR1 and CDR2: SGHNT, YENEEA. CDR3 length: 18 amino acids. Trimming stripped 3 bases from V and 2 bases from J, with 19 bases between. The CDR3: CASSFEAGLGVNTGELFF. The CDR3 nucleotides read TGTGCCAGCAGCTTCGAAGCGGGCTTGGGGGTTAACACCGGGGAGCTGTTTTTT.

The chain recombines TRBV11-2 with TRBJ1-1; D ambiguous. The germline V gene has CDR1 SGHAT and CDR2 FQNNGV. CDR3 length equals 13 residues. Deletions cut 8 bases from V and 1 base from J, with 11 bases between. The CDR3 region is CASSYDGNTEAFF. The CDR3 DNA sequence: TGTGCCAGCTCCTACGATGGGAACACTGAAGCTTTCTTT.

The chain joins TRBV5-4 to TRBJ2-1; 7 nucleotides line up with TRBD1. Germline V lookup: CDR1 SGHNT, CDR2 YYREEE (reference sequence). CDR3 size: 15 residues. The trim removed 2 bases at V and 0 bases at J, leaving 2 bases unmatched. The CDR3 coding sequence is TGTGCCAGCAGCTTCGGACAGGTCTCCTACAATGAGCAGTTCTTC. It yields the protein CASSFGQVSYNEQFF.

This clone qualifies as medium-sized. The chain carries TRBV4-1 and TRBJ2-1; 7 bases align to TRBD2. Germline V gives CDR1 MGHRA, CDR2 YSYEKL. Trimming removed 0 bases from V and 1 base from J; junction bases left unmatched: 6. The length of the CDR3 is 17 residues. The CDR3 DNA reads TGCGCCAGCAGCCAAGATTATGAAGCGGGGTCCTACAATGAGCAGTTCTTC. As protein: CASSQDYEAGSYNEQFF.

The rearrangement joins TRBV6-5 to TRBJ1-5; D is undetermined. There are 13 residues in the CDR3. Looked up from germline, CDR1 is MNHEY and CDR2 is SVGAGI. The V gene lost 4 bases and the J gene lost 7 bases, with 11 bases spanning the gap. Here the CDR3 reads CASSLGYGQPQHF. CDR3 in DNA: TGTGCCAGCAGTTTGGGGTACGGGCAGCCCCAGCATTTT.

J is TRBJ2-3 and V is TRBV19; TRBD2 matches at 14 bases. The CDR3 contains 19 residues. The germline CDR1 and CDR2 sequences are LNHDA and SQIVND (reference sequence). Trimming cost V 4 bases and J 7 bases; bases outside gene matches: 16. The CDR3 DNA reads as TGTGCCAGTAGTACGTTTCGACTAGCGGGAGGGCCGTTTCTCTATACGCAGTATTTT. It specifies CASSTFRLAGGPFLYTQYF.

The DNA of the CDR3 is TGTGCCAGCAGTCTCCGCCAGCCGGGACAGGTTGCGAACACCGGGGAGCTGTTTTTT. Translating gives CASSLRQPGQVANTGELFF. This chain connects TRBV27 to TRBJ2-2, with 8 bases that match TRBD1. Germline V gene sequence: CDR1 MNHEY, CDR2 SMNVEV (reference sequence). V lost 5 bases and J lost 0; bases outside the gene matches: 14. This CDR3 region has 19 residues.

This chain joins TRBV5-5 and TRBJ2-7; TRBD1 aligns across 10 bases. V shed 6 bases, J shed 8 bases, and the junction held 8 bases outside the gene matches. Germline loops: CDR1 SGHKS, CDR2 YYEKEE (reference sequence). The CDR3 is 13 amino acids. The CDR3 loop reads CASNFDRGPQQYV. As DNA, the CDR3 is TGTGCCAGCAACTTCGACAGGGGGCCTCAGCAGTACGTC.

The J gene is TRBJ1-6, the V gene TRBV6-5, with TRBD1 matching over 9 bases. This CDR3 is built from 14 residues. CDR1 and CDR2 from the germline V gene are MNHEY and SVGAGI. With 8 bases clipped from V and 7 bases from J, the junction kept 6 bases outside the gene matches. The CDR3 nucleotides read TGTGCCAGCTCCCTGGGACAGGGCAATTCACCCCTCCACTTT. It translates to CASSLGQGNSPLHF.

This clone has only a few counts. The V and J genes are TRBV19 and TRBJ1-1; the match to TRBD1 covers 8 bases. The germline gives CDR1 LNHDA, CDR2 SQIVND (reference sequence). The V and J ends lost 8 bases and 6 bases, in that order; junction bases with no gene match: 8. This CDR3 spans 13 amino acids. CDR3 DNA sequence: TGTGCCAGTGTAGAGACAGGGGCGGCTGAAGCTTTCTTT. Translation: CASVETGAAEAFF.

This chain joins TRBV7-2 and TRBJ2-3; D might be TRBD2 (7 bases). CDR1 is SGHTA, CDR2 FQGNSA, per germline. This CDR3 has 15 residues. The V end lost 6 bases, the J end lost 6 bases, and 19 bases lay between the germline ends. The CDR3, as DNA: TGTGCCAGCAGGAATCTAGGGGGGGTATGGGATACGCAGTATTTT. Protein product: CASRNLGGVWDTQYF. The whole variable domain, remainder taken from reference TRBV7-2 and TRBJ2-3, is GAGVSQSPSNKVTEKGKDVELRCDPISGHTALYWYRQSLGQGLEFLIYFQGNSAPDKSGLPSDRFSAERTGGSVSTLTIQRTQQEDSAVYLCASRNLGGVWDTQYFGPGTRLTVL.

This chain links TRBV2 with TRBJ2-5; no reliable D call. The germline CDR1 and CDR2 sequences are SNHLY and FYNNEI. Trimming shortened V by 1 base and J by 3 bases, and 6 bases separated the two germline ends. The CDR3 consists of 13 residues. In nucleotides, the CDR3 is TGTGCCAGCAGTGAAGGGGGTAAAGAGACCCAGTACTTC. It codes for CASSEGGKETQYF.

The CDR3: CATSRDKGLYMNTEAFF. CDR3 nucleotides: TGTGCCACCAGCAGAGATAAAGGACTTTATATGAACACTGAAGCTTTCTTT. This chain connects TRBV15 to TRBJ1-1; D gene uncertain. The ends were cut back, 0 bases at V and 0 bases at J, with 14 bases in the middle. Germline CDR1 reads LNHNV; CDR2 reads YYDKDF (reference sequence). The CDR3 is made up of 17 amino acids. The variable domain in full, with the rest retrieved from reference TRBV15 and TRBJ1-1, is DAMVIQNPRYQVTQFGKPVTLSCSQTLNHNVMYWYQQKSSQAPKLLFHYYDKDFNNEADTPDNFQSRRPNTSFCFLDIRSPGLGDTAMYLCATSRDKGLYMNTEAFFGQGTRLTVV.

The V gene is TRBV6-5, the J gene TRBJ2-5; D gene uncertain. Trimming left V 5 bases short and J 5 bases short, with 6 bases between. The CDR3 contains 11 residues. Germline loops: CDR1 MNHEY, CDR2 SVGAGI. DNA for the CDR3: TGTGCCAGCAGTGATTGGGAGACCCAGTACTTC. Protein: CASSDWETQYF.

The genes are TRBV11-2 and TRBJ2-3; weak D call: TRBD1 (6 bases). The V end lost 1 base, the J end lost 1 base, and 9 bases lay between the germline ends. The V gene's germline CDR1 is SGHAT and CDR2 FQNNGV. The CDR3 contains 15 residues. The CDR3 loop reads CASSLVGAGTDTQYF. CDR3 bases: TGTGCCAGCAGCTTAGTGGGGGCAGGCACAGATACGCAGTATTTT.

The chain employs TRBV29-1 and TRBJ2-3; no definite D call. Trimming stripped 5 bases from V and 1 base from J, with 4 bases between. Germline V gives CDR1 SQVTM, CDR2 ANQGSEA. This CDR3 comprises 11 residues. DNA for the CDR3: TGCAGCGTTAGCGGCACAGATACGCAGTATTTT. This gives the protein CSVSGTDTQYF.

The chain carries TRBV28 and TRBJ2-3, with 10 nucleotides matching TRBD2. Germline CDR1 MDHEN, CDR2 SYDVKM. The CDR3 contains 17 residues. Unmatched junction bases numbered 5, after V lost 2 bases and J lost 0 bases. CDR3 DNA: TGTGCCAGCAGTTTAGACGCTAGCGGGGGAAGCACAGATACGCAGTATTTT. It codes for CASSLDASGGSTDTQYF.

A few counts support this clone. The CDR3 nucleotides are TGCAGTGCTTATTTACTAGATACGCAGTATTTT. Protein sequence: CSAYLLDTQYF. The chain uses TRBV20-1 and TRBJ2-3; D is unresolved. Per germline, CDR1 DFQATT and CDR2 SNEGSKA (reference sequence). This CDR3 has 11 residues. V dropped 5 bases and J dropped 5 bases, with 8 bases sitting between them.

The J gene is TRBJ1-4, the V gene TRBV5-6; 8 bases fit TRBD1. This CDR3 has 14 amino acids. Germline values: CDR1 SGHDT, CDR2 YYEEEE. Unmatched junction bases numbered 7, after V lost 4 bases and J lost 8 bases. The CDR3 is CASSGRGQEEKLFF. Written as DNA, the CDR3 is TGTGCCAGCAGCGGCAGGGGGCAGGAAGAAAAACTGTTTTTT.

J is TRBJ1-1 and V is TRBV7-9; D is possibly TRBD1 (5 bases). Per germline, CDR1 SEHNR and CDR2 FQNEAQ (reference sequence). The CDR3 is made up of 12 amino acids. Trimming cost V 7 bases and J 5 bases, with 11 bases left between them. The CDR3, as DNA: TGTGCCAGCACTTATGGGGGAACTGAAGCTTTCTTT. Amino acids: CASTYGGTEAFF. Full variable domain (outside the CDR3, taken from reference TRBV7-9 and TRBJ1-1): DTGVSQNPRHKITKRGQNVTFRCDPISEHNRLYWYRQTLGQGPEFLTYFQNEAQLEKSRLLSDRFSAERPKGSFSTLEIQRTEQGDSAMYLCASTYGGTEAFFGQGTRLTVV.

The rearrangement links TRBV28 to TRBJ1-5, with 8 bases matching TRBD1. This CDR3 comprises 18 residues. Germline lookup yields CDR1 MDHEN and CDR2 SYDVKM. The junction had 18 bases not matched to a gene; V was cut back by 6 bases and J by 5 bases. Here the CDR3 reads CASSRLPPWTGRDQPQHF. CDR3 nucleotides: TGTGCCAGCAGCCGTTTACCCCCTTGGACAGGGAGGGATCAGCCCCAGCATTTT.

This rearrangement joins TRBV7-9 to TRBJ1-1; D not certain. V lost 3 bases and J lost 1, with 9 bases in between. This CDR3 comprises 14 residues. Germline CDR1 SEHNR, CDR2 FQNEAQ (reference sequence). The CDR3 coding sequence is TGTGCCAGCAGCTTTACCCCCCAGAACACTGAAGCTTTCTTT. It translates to CASSFTPQNTEAFF.

V usage is TRBV7-2 and J usage is TRBJ1-2, with 7 bases fitting TRBD1. V lost 1 base, J lost 6 bases, and 5 bases stayed unmatched. Germline V lookup: CDR1 SGHTA, CDR2 FQGNSA. The CDR3 consists of 14 residues. CDR3 coding DNA: TGTGCCAGCAGCTTAGAGACGACAGGGAATGGCTACACCTTC. This encodes CASSLETTGNGYTF. Filled out from reference TRBV7-2 and TRBJ1-2, the complete variable domain reads GAGVSQSPSNKVTEKGKDVELRCDPISGHTALYWYRQSLGQGLEFLIYFQGNSAPDKSGLPSDRFSAERTGGSVSTLTIQRTQQEDSAVYLCASSLETTGNGYTFGSGTRLTVV.

CDR3 nucleotides: TGTGCCATCAGTGAGTCGTGGGGACAGGGGAACTACGAGCAGTACTTC. It encodes CAISESWGQGNYEQYF. This sequence joins TRBV10-3 and TRBJ2-7; 10 positions agree with TRBD1. The CDR3 totals 16 residues. CDR1 ENHRY and CDR2 SYGVKD come from the germline V gene. Trimming took 0 bases from V and 3 from J; bases not matched to a gene: 5.